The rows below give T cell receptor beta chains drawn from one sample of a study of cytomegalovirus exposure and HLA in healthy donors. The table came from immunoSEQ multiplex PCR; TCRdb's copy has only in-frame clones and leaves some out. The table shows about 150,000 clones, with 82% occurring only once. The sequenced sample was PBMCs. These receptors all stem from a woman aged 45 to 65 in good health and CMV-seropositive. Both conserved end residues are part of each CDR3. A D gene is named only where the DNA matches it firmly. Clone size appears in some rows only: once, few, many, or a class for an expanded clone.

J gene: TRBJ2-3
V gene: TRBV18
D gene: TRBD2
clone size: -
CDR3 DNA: TGTGCCAGCTCACCACCATCGCGGGAGCCCACAGATACGCAGTATTTT
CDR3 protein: CASSPPSREPTDTQYF

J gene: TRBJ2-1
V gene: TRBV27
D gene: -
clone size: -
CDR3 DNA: TGTGCCAGCAACTTCATTGGGGGGAGCTCCTACAATGAGCAGTTCTTC
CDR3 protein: CASNFIGGSSYNEQFF

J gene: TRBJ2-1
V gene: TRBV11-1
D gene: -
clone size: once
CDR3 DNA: TGTGCCAGCAGCTTATATCCCCCCGGACAGAGCTCCTACAATGAGCAGTTCTTC
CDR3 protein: CASSLYPPGQSSYNEQFF

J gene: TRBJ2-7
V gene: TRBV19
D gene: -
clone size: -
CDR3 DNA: TGTGCCAGTAGTATGGGTGGGGGGTCCTACGAGCAGTACTTC
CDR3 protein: CASSMGGGSYEQYF

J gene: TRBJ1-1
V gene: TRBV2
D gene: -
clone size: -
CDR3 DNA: TGTGCCAGCAGTCCTTTCCTTAACACTGAAGCTTTCTTT
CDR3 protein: CASSPFLNTEAFF

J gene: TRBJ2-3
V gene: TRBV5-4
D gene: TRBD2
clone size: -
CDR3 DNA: TGTGCCAGCAGCTTGGCCGTTCTAGCGGGGGGGGCTAGCACAGATACGCAGTATTTT
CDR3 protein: CASSLAVLAGGASTDTQYF

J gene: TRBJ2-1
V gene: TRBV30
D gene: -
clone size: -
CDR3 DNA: TGTGCCTGGAGTGTAAAGGTGGACTCCCAAAAGCAGTTCTTC
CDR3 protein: CAWSVKVDSQKQFF

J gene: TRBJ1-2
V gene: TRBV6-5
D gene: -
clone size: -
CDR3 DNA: TGTGCCAGCAGTCCAGGGGATGGCTACACCTTC
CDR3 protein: CASSPGDGYTF

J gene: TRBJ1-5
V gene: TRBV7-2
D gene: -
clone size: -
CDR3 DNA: TGTGCCAGCAGCTATAAAGGGACTGGGCTTCAGCCCCAGCATTTT
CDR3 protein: CASSYKGTGLQPQHF

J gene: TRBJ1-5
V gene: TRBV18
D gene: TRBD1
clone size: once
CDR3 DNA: TGTGCCAGCTCACCCCGGACAGGGGCGGCCAATCAGCCCCAGCATTTT
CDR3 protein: CASSPRTGAANQPQHF

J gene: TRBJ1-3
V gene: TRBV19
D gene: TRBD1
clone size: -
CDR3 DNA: TGTGCCAGTAGTACCTACAGGGGGACCTCTGGAAACACCATATATTTT
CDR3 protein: CASSTYRGTSGNTIYF

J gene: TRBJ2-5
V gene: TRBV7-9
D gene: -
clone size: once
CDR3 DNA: TGTGCCAGCAGCCGAACAGGGTACCAAGAGACCCAGTACTTC
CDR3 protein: CASSRTGYQETQYF

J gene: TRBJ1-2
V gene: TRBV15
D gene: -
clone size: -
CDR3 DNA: TGTGCCACCAGCAGGCTAGTGATGGGCTATGGCTACACCTTC
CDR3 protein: CATSRLVMGYGYTF

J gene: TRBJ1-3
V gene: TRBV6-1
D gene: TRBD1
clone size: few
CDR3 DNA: TGTGCCAGCACCATTACAGGGGTCGGAAACACCATATATTTT
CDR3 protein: CASTITGVGNTIYF

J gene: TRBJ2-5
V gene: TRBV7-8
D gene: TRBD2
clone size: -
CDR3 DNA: TGTGCCAGCAGCTTCCTCGGACTAGCGGGGGCTAAAGAGACCCAGTACTTC
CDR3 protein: CASSFLGLAGAKETQYF

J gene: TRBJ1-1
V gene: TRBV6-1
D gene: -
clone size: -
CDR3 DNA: TGTGCCAGCAGCCCTGACAGAACCCTTGAAGCTTTCTTT
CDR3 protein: CASSPDRTLEAFF

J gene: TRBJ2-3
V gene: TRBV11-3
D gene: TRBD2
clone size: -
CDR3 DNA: TGTGCCAGCAGCTCTGGATATAGCGGGAGGGCCGCAGATACGCAGTATTTT
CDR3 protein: CASSSGYSGRAADTQYF

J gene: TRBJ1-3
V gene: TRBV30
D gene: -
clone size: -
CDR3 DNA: TGTGCCTGGAGGCATCTCACAGGCTCTGGAAACACCATATATTTT
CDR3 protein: CAWRHLTGSGNTIYF

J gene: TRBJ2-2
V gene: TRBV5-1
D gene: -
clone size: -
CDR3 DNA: TGCGCCAGCAGCTTGGAACCAGGGTTTGGCACCGGGGAGCTGTTTTTT
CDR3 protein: CASSLEPGFGTGELFF

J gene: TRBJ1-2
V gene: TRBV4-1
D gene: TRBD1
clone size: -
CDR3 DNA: TGCGCCAGCAGCCAAGATGAGCTCGACAGGGAGATTTTTTTCTATGGCTACACCTTC
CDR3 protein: CASSQDELDREIFFYGYTF

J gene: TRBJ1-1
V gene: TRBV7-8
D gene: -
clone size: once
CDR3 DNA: TGTGCCAGCAGCTTAATGGAGATCTCCGGAGGGAGCAACACTGAAGCTTTCTTT
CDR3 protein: CASSLMEISGGSNTEAFF

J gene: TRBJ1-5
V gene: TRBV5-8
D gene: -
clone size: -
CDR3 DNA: TGTGCCAGCCGGGATAGAGTTAGCAATCAGCCCCAGCATTTT
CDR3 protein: CASRDRVSNQPQHF

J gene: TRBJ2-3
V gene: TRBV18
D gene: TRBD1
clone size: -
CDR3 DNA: TGTGCCAGCTCCCCGACAGGGGACAGTACAGATACGCAGTATTTT
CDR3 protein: CASSPTGDSTDTQYF

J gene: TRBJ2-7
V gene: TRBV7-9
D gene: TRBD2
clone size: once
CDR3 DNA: TGTGCCAGCAGCTTAAGACTAGCGGGAGAGGACGAGCAGTACTTC
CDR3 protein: CASSLRLAGEDEQYF

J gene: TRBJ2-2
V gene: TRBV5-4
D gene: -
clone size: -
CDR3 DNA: TGTGCCAGCAGCTTGCCAGGGAACACCGGGGAGCTGTTTTTT
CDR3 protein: CASSLPGNTGELFF

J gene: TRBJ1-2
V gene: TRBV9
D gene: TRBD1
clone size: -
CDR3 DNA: TGTGCCAGCAGCTCTACAGGGGGCGGCTATGGCTACACCTTC
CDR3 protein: CASSSTGGGYGYTF

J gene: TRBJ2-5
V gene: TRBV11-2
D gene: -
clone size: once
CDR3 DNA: TGTGCCAGCAGCTCCTACCCCGCAGGAAAGACCCAGTACTTC
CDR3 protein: CASSSYPAGKTQYF

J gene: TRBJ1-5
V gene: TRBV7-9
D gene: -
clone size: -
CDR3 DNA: TGTGCCAGCAGCTTCAGTATTGGAGGAAGCAATCAGCCCCAGCATTTT
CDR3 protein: CASSFSIGGSNQPQHF

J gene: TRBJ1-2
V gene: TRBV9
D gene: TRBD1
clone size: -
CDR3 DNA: TGTGCCAGCAGCGGAGCAAAGGGGGCCTCTCTTGATGGCTACACCTTC
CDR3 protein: CASSGAKGASLDGYTF

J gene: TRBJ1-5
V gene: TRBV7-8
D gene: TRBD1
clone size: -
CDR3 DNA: TGTGCCAGCAGCTTAGCGTATTCAATAGGGACAGGAGGTAGCCATCAGCCCCAGCATTTT
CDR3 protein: CASSLAYSIGTGGSHQPQHF

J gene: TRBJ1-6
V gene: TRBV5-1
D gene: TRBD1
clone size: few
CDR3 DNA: TGCGCCAGCAGCTTGGGGACAGGGGCTAATTCACCCCTCCACTTT
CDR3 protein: CASSLGTGANSPLHF

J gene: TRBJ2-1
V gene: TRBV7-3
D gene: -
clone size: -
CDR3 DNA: TGTGCCAGCAGCCAATCTAGCAACAATGAGCAGTTCTTC
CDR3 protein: CASSQSSNNEQFF

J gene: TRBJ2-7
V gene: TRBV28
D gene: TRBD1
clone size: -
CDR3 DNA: TGTGCCAGCAGCCTTCCCTCGGACAGGGCTTCCTACGAGCAGTACTTC
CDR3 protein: CASSLPSDRASYEQYF

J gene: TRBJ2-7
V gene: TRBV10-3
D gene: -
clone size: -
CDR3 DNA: TGTGCCATAGGGGAAAACTACGAGCAGTACTTC
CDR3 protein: CAIGENYEQYF

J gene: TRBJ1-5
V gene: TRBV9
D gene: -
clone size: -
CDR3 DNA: TGTGCCAGCAGCAGCACCTCTAGCAATCAGCCCCAGCATTTT
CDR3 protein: CASSSTSSNQPQHF